Presented here are 5 T cell receptor beta chains from one specimen sequenced in a study of graft-versus-host responses after intestinal transplantation. Their antigens remain unidentified. Repertoires were generated with immunoSEQ multiplex PCR, while TCRdb's copy carries only in-frame clones and drops some. The sample yields tens of thousands of clones, approximately 87% seen once. The material sequenced was unstimulated CD4+ T cells sorted from spleen or lymph node cells, taken before intestinal transplant. The receptors shown here come from a human donor who received an intestinal transplant.

The genes are TRBV10-2 and TRBJ2-5; possibly TRBD1 for D (5 bases). The length of the CDR3 is 12 residues. V dropped 6 bases and J dropped 5 bases, with 10 bases sitting between them. Germline loops: CDR1 WSHSY, CDR2 SAAADI. The CDR3 DNA reads as TGCGCCAGCAGCCAGGGAACGGAGACCCAGTACTTC. Amino acid sequence: CASSQGTETQYF.

This clone was seen only a few times. The V call is TRBV2, the J call TRBJ2-7, with D possibly being TRBD2 (5 bases). Trimming removed 3 bases from V and 4 bases from J, with 7 bases in between. The CDR3 runs to 12 residues. CDR1 and CDR2 from the germline V gene are SNHLY and FYNNEI. CDR3 sequence (DNA): TGTGCCAGCAGTGAGAGGGATTACGAGCAGTACTTC. Encoded protein: CASSERDYEQYF.

Written as DNA, the CDR3 is TGTGCCAGCAGCCTAGCGGACACAGATACGCAGTATTTT. It specifies CASSLADTDTQYF. The chain uses TRBV5-4 and TRBJ2-3, with 7 bases aligning to TRBD2. Losses at the gene ends were 4 bases for V and 2 bases for J; bases not matched to a gene: 1. CDR3 length: 13 residues. Germline-derived CDR1 and CDR2 are SGHNT and YYREEE (reference sequence).

Concerning this clone itself: This sample also contains other DNA sequences that code for the same CDR3. The rearrangement joins TRBV4-1 to TRBJ2-5, with TRBD2 identical over 11 bases. Germline V gene sequence: CDR1 MGHRA, CDR2 YSYEKL. CDR3 length: 17 residues. V shed 0 bases, J shed 5 bases, and the junction held 8 bases outside the gene matches. CDR3 nucleotides: TGCGCCAGCAGCCAAGAGTTGGCTAGCGGGGGGCAGGAGACCCAGTACTTC. Protein product: CASSQELASGGQETQYF.

Here the CDR3 reads CASSYLRQGNEQFF. The CDR3 DNA follows: TGTGCCAGCAGTTACTTACGACAGGGGAATGAGCAGTTCTTC. The V call is TRBV6-5, the J call TRBJ2-1; 8 positions agree with TRBD1. Germline V CDR1 and CDR2: MNHEY, SVGAGI. The CDR3 contains 14 residues. V shed 1 base, J shed 7 bases, and the junction held 3 bases outside the gene matches.